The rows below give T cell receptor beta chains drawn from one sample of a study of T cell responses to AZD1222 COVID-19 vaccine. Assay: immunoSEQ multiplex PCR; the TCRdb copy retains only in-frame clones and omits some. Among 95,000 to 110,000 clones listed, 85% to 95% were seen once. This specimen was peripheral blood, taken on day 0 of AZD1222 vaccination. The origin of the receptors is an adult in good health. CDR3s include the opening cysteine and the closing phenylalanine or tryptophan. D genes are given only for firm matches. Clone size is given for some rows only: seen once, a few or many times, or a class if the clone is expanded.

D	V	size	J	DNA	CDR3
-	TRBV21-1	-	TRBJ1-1	TGTGCCAGCAGCAAGAGGGACAGGGGCAAGAACACTGAAGCTTTCTTT	CASSKRDRGKNTEAFF
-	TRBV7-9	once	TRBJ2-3	TGTGCCAGCAGCTCCTTTGCCAGGTCTAGCACAGATACGCAGTATTTT	CASSSFARSSTDTQYF
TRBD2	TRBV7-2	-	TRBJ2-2	TGTGCCAGCAGCCGGACTAGCGGAAATACCGGGGAGCTGTTTTTT	CASSRTSGNTGELFF
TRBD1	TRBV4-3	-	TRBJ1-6	TGCGCCAGCAGCCAAGAGTGGACAGGGCATTCACCCCTCCACTTT	CASSQEWTGHSPLHF
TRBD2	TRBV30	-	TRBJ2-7	TGTGCCTGGCCCCCCATTGCATTGCGGCGGGAGGGCTCCTACGAGCAGTACTTC	CAWPPIALRREGSYEQYF
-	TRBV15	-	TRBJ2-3	TGTGCCACCAAGCAGGGTCGTCATGAAAGGGGAGATACGCAGTATTTT	CATKQGRHERGDTQYF
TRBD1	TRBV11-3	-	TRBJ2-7	TGTGCCAGCAGACGGACAGGCTCCTACGAGCAGTACTTC	CASRRTGSYEQYF
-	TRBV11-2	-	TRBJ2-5	TGTGCCAGCAGCTTAGAAGGGACCGGCGGAGAGACCCAGTACTTC	CASSLEGTGGETQYF
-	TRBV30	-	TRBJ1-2	TGTGCCTGGAATCCAGGGACAATCTCTGGCTACACCTTC	CAWNPGTISGYTF
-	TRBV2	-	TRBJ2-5	TGTGCCAGCAGTGGGGGACTTCCCTCAGAGACCCAGTACTTC	CASSGGLPSETQYF
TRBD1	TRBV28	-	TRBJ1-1	TGTGCCAGCAGCTCGGGGACAGGGAGCACTGAAGCTTTCTTT	CASSSGTGSTEAFF
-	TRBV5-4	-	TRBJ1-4	TGTGCCAGCAGGTTCTGGGCAGCAACTAATGAAAAACTGTTTTTT	CASRFWAATNEKLFF
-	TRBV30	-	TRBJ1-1	TGTGCCTGGAGTGGAGAGAACACTGAAGCTTTCTTT	CAWSGENTEAFF
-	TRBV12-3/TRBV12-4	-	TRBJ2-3	TGTGCCAGCAGTTTCGGGGCAGATACGCAGTATTTT	CASSFGADTQYF
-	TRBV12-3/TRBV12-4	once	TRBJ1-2	TGTGCCAGCAGTACCCTGGGTGCCTATGGCTACACCTTC	CASSTLGAYGYTF
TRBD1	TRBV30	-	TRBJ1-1	TGTGCCTGGAGTGTACTAGGGGGCGGTTCTGAAGCTTTCTTT	CAWSVLGGGSEAFF
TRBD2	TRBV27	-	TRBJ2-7	TGTGCCAGCAGCCAAGGACTAGCTGAGAGCTCCTACGAGCAGTACTTC	CASSQGLAESSYEQYF
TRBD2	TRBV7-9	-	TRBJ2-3	TGTGCCAGCAGCTTAACGGGACTAGCTAGCACAGATACGCAGTATTTT	CASSLTGLASTDTQYF
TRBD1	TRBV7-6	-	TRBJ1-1	TGTGCCAGCACCCGCCTAACCCCCGGGCCAGGGGGCGCGGATGAAGCTTTCTTT	CASTRLTPGPGGADEAFF
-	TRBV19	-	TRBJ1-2	TGTGCCAGTAGCCCGCCGGTCCGTGACTATGGCTACACCTTC	CASSPPVRDYGYTF